Here is one TCR beta chain with its context. What it binds is not known. This CDR3 is also generated by other DNA sequences in the sample. This specimen belongs to a study of shared clonotypes between healthy human individuals. Study overall: The donor group consisted of a couple of women and three men, aged 18 to 49. Study-wide findings and caveats: The donor pool, a small one, limited the genetic and exposure-history diversity represented.

Each cell subset's genomic DNA was divided evenly among several immunoSEQ plates. This table comes from immunoSEQ multiplex PCR, and its TCRdb copy is limited to in-frame clones, with some not included. The sample contains roughly 500,000 clones, 75% to 85% of which appear only once. The donor cohort consisted entirely of Caucasian adults residing in Nashville, Tennessee. The origin of this receptor is a woman in her forties in good health. Some clones in this sample may be carry-over from other donors' samples. The sequencing input was PBMCs.

Here the CDR3 reads CASSDVAGSTDTQYF. Here the CDR3 DNA reads TGTGCCAGCAGTGACGTAGCGGGTAGCACAGATACGCAGTATTTT. This chain connects TRBV6-4 to TRBJ2-3; 7 nucleotides align to TRBD2. The J segment lost 0 bases and the V segment lost 2 bases, leaving 2 bases of the junction unmatched. The CDR3 covers 15 residues. CDR1 and CDR2 from the germline V gene are MRHNA and SNTAGT.